The 2 T cell receptor beta chains below were found in one sample sequenced in a study of cytomegalovirus exposure and HLA in healthy donors. 13 Jbeta primers and 60 Vbeta primers were used for the PCR. Data came from immunoSEQ multiplex PCR; TCRdb stores just in-frame clones and leaves some out. This sample has under 200,000 clones; approximately 83% occur once, and the top ten carry about 10%. Sequenced sample: PBMCs. The receptors here all came from a man aged 18 to 29 in good health and CMV-seropositive.

The rearrangement uses TRBV27 and TRBJ2-5; 9 bases align to TRBD1. The J call is doubtful: the DNA matches TRBJ2-7 better. CDR3 length: 16 residues. Germline V gene data show CDR1 as MNHEY and CDR2 as SMNVEV (reference sequence). The CDR3 loop reads CASRPLGGQGFVEQYF. As DNA, the CDR3 is TGTGCCAGCAGGCCCCTAGGGGGACAGGGTTTTGTCGAGCAGTACTTC.

CDR3 loop: CASSEDEPSYEQYF. CDR3 DNA: TGTGCCAGCAGTGAAGACGAGCCCTCCTACGAGCAGTACTTC. The gene calls are TRBV6-1 and TRBJ2-7, with no clear D. Trimming took 1 base from V and 0 from J, leaving 7 bases between them. Germline loops: CDR1 MNHNS, CDR2 SASEGT. The CDR3 covers 14 residues.